The present T cell receptor beta chain was sequenced within a study of tumor-infiltrating lymphocytes in primary liver carcinoma (TCRdb year 2017). In the study overall: Four or five patients with histopathologically diagnosed primary liver carcinoma underwent surgical resection in China between late 2015 and 2016. A total of approximately 35 specimens from 5 patients underwent TCRbeta repertoire sequencing, comprising roughly 25 tumor regions, 5 adjacent noncancerous liver tissues and 5 peripheral blood samples. Each sample produced roughly 3.65 to 7.5 million productive TCRbeta reads, and read depth showed no significant difference between tissue types. Reproducibility between technical replicate repertoires was high, with correlation coefficients above 0.95 and mean shared-clone rates about 0.9. The five patients had tumors staged T1-T3 N0M0, with maximum diameters ranging from roughly 4 to 10 cm. The study combined TCRbeta repertoire sequencing, expression microarrays and whole-exome sequencing across five regions of each liver tumor, with adjacent normal tissue and blood. Of the five patients, three men and two women aged 30 to 69 years, four had hepatocellular carcinoma and one had combined HCC and intrahepatic cholangiocarcinoma. Broader findings and caveats from the paper: Consistent with antigen-driven expansion, pairs of tumor regions showed higher repertoire overlap (mean around 36%) than either tumor-adjacent pairs (approximately 17%) or tumor-blood pairs (roughly 15%). Bulk unsorted samples precluded comparing CD4+ and CD8+ T cell repertoires. Only 4 to 6 patients were included in the study, and the authors note that the findings should be validated in a larger study. Because only the TCR beta chain was sequenced and unpaired alpha chains were not captured, true repertoire diversity is likely underestimated. The top 250 clones made up a significantly larger repertoire fraction in tumors than in blood (p = 0.039).

The CDR3 covers 11 residues, taking in both the cysteine and the phenylalanine. Kept here is only the CDR3 DNA, which spans 33 bases and is read in frame from base 1. For CDR1 and CDR2, the germline V gene lists SQVTM and ANQGSEA. The trim is 4 bases for V and 5 bases for J, with a gap of 8 bases between the germline ends. Starting from roughly 500 ng total RNA, TCRbeta-specific cDNA was produced by reverse transcription with a constant-region primer and ProtoScript II reverse transcriptase. Construction of the TCRbeta libraries relied on three nested rounds of multiplex PCR, following a slightly modified ARM-PCR procedure. Each of the first two PCR rounds ran for about 10 cycles using multiplex TRBV1-TRBV30 forward primers together with a Cbeta reverse primer. A final 25-cycle PCR with Deep VentR polymerase added sample barcodes and Illumina adapters. Before sequencing, amplicons between 200 and 500 bp were purified from gel using a QIAquick gel extraction kit. TCRbeta amplicons were sequenced on an Illumina HiSeq 2500 with 250-bp paired-end reads. Concerning the study's data processing: Reads were quality-trimmed with Trimmomatic v0.33, and paired reads were merged with FLASH v1.2.11 to recover full CDR3 sequences. MiGEC v1.2.1b assigned V, D and J germline segments to the rearranged TCRbeta sequences. Clonotype statistics, along with Shannon-Wiener diversity indices, were calculated using VDJtools v1.0.0. Except for diversity analysis, only the 250 most abundant clonotypes of each sample were used in subsequent analyses to reduce sampling bias. TCRdb reran the public reads through fastp at Q25 and MiXCR, keeping productive beta chains. Every CDR3 protein is listed once, alongside the most common genes and DNA of its rows. These V and J calls originate from TCRdb's pipeline instead of the authors' own analysis. This sample lists about 320,000 distinct CDR3 sequences; around three fifths were detected once. The ten largest clones add up to approximately 9% of the sample.

In its sample, this clonotype was seen many times. The antigen it binds to is not known. The input lacks base qualities; no much larger clone sits a single base away. Blood RNA was extracted from unsorted whole blood with TRIzol reagent; germline DNA came from the DNeasy Blood & Tissue kit. At the time of sampling, the patients were treatment-naive and had chronic HBV infection. About 4 milliliters of peripheral blood were collected into K2EDTA tubes before surgery. The V and J genes are TRBV29-1 and TRBJ1-1, with no D gene named confidently. Sequencing was performed on peripheral blood. This receptor was identified in a man aged 40-49 years with primary liver carcinoma and hepatitis B virus infection. The CDR3 region: CSVGVRTEAFF. The nucleotides read TGCAGCGTTGGAGTCCGGACTGAAGCTTTCTTT. Here the CDR3 is joined to the reference TRBV29-1 and TRBJ1-1 genes, and the full variable domain is: SAVISQKPSRDICQRGTSLTIQCQVDSQVTMMFWYRQQPGQSLTLIATANQGSEATYESGFVIDKFPISRPNLTFSTLTVSNMSPEDSSIYLCSVGVRTEAFFGQGTRLTVV.